This T cell receptor beta chain came from a study of T cells of healthy individuals. The germline CDR1 and CDR2 sequences are LGHNA and YSLEER. With 0 bases removed from V and 4 bases from J, the gap between germline ends came to 10 bases. CDR3 length equals 15 residues. TCRdb re-called the 5' RACE reads with MiXCR, one entry per CDR3 protein. The sample includes around 83,000 distinct CDR3 sequences, approximately 5.4% of them seen just once. This clonotype was observed at least ten times. The chain has TRBV4-3 and TRBJ1-5; D is unclear. The source of this sequence is a female donor in good health. The CDR3 region has the DNA TGCGCCAGCAGCCAAGATATTGCGGGAAATCAGCCCCAGCATTTT. It specifies CASSQDIAGNQPQHF.